A selection of T cell receptor beta chains follows, all from one sample in a study of technical replicates of blood from a few donors. Assay: immunoSEQ multiplex PCR; the TCRdb copy retains only in-frame clones and omits some. Seen here are some 58,000 clones, approximately 94% observed once, and the top ten hold approximately 0.22%. The sample taken for sequencing was T cells isolated from PBMCs. These TCRs come from a human donor in good health. Both conserved end residues are part of each CDR3. A D gene is named only where the DNA matches it firmly. Clone size, where shown, is once, few, many, or a class for clones that have expanded.

clone size: -; V gene: TRBV11-3; J gene: TRBJ2-4; D gene: TRBD2; CDR3 DNA: TGTGCCAGCAGCTTCGGGGGGGCCAAAAACATTCAGTACTTC; CDR3 protein: CASSFGGAKNIQYF
clone size: -; V gene: TRBV29-1; J gene: TRBJ1-1; D gene: TRBD1; CDR3 DNA: TGCAGCGTTTGGGACAGGGGGTTCGAAACTGAAGCTTTCTTT; CDR3 protein: CSVWDRGFETEAFF
clone size: -; V gene: TRBV10-3; J gene: TRBJ2-2; D gene: -; CDR3 DNA: TGTGCGATGGGGCAGGGTAACACCGGGGAGCTGTTTTTT; CDR3 protein: CAMGQGNTGELFF
clone size: once; V gene: TRBV9; J gene: TRBJ1-6; D gene: -; CDR3 DNA: TGTGCCAGCAGCAAAGCACGGGACACCCGTAATTCACCCCTCCACTTT; CDR3 protein: CASSKARDTRNSPLHF
clone size: -; V gene: TRBV29-1; J gene: TRBJ1-2; D gene: TRBD1; CDR3 DNA: TGCAGCGTTGAAGAGGGGACAGCTGGCTACACCTTC; CDR3 protein: CSVEEGTAGYTF
clone size: -; V gene: TRBV11-2; J gene: TRBJ2-1; D gene: TRBD1; CDR3 DNA: TGTGCCAGCAGCTCTAGTAGGGGACAGGCGTTCAATGAGCAGTTCTTC; CDR3 protein: CASSSSRGQAFNEQFF
clone size: few; V gene: TRBV7-9; J gene: TRBJ1-1; D gene: -; CDR3 DNA: TGTGCCAGCAGCCTTGTCGGGGGGAACACAGCTTTCTTT; CDR3 protein: CASSLVGGNTAFF
clone size: -; V gene: TRBV29-1; J gene: TRBJ2-5; D gene: -; CDR3 DNA: TGCAGCGTTGACGGCCCAGGGATAGCCCAAGAGACCCAGTACTTC; CDR3 protein: CSVDGPGIAQETQYF
clone size: -; V gene: TRBV28; J gene: TRBJ2-7; D gene: -; CDR3 DNA: TGTGCCAGCAGTTTGTCCGGGTTTAGGCAGTACTTC; CDR3 protein: CASSLSGFRQYF
clone size: -; V gene: TRBV7-3; J gene: TRBJ2-3; D gene: TRBD2; CDR3 DNA: TGTGCCAGCAGCTCCGGGACTAGCGGAGTGGATACGCAGTATTTT; CDR3 protein: CASSSGTSGVDTQYF
clone size: -; V gene: TRBV6-5; J gene: TRBJ2-3; D gene: -; CDR3 DNA: TGTGCCAGCAGCTCAGACAGGATGGCGCAGTATTTT; CDR3 protein: CASSSDRMAQYF
clone size: -; V gene: TRBV5-5; J gene: TRBJ1-6; D gene: TRBD1; CDR3 DNA: TGTGCCAGCAGCTTGGGTGGGGACAGGGGAAGCTCCTATAATTCACCCCTCCACTTT; CDR3 protein: CASSLGGDRGSSYNSPLHF
clone size: few; V gene: TRBV6-6; J gene: TRBJ2-1; D gene: TRBD2; CDR3 DNA: TGTGCCAGCAGTTACTCGACTAGCGGGGCATACAATGAGCAGTTCTTC; CDR3 protein: CASSYSTSGAYNEQFF
clone size: -; V gene: TRBV5-1; J gene: TRBJ2-3; D gene: TRBD1; CDR3 DNA: TGCGCCAGCAGCTTCCAGGGGGCGCTCGCAGATACGCAGTATTTT; CDR3 protein: CASSFQGALADTQYF
clone size: once; V gene: TRBV7-9; J gene: TRBJ2-5; D gene: TRBD2; CDR3 DNA: TGTGCCAGCAGCTTACCCCACCTAGCGGGTGAAGAGACCCAGTACTTC; CDR3 protein: CASSLPHLAGEETQYF
clone size: -; V gene: TRBV12-5; J gene: TRBJ2-1; D gene: TRBD1; CDR3 DNA: TGTGCTAGTGGTTCCTGGACAGGGGCCTACAATGAGCAGTTCTTC; CDR3 protein: CASGSWTGAYNEQFF
clone size: -; V gene: TRBV11-3; J gene: TRBJ2-1; D gene: -; CDR3 DNA: TGTGCCAGCAGCCGTGGCCAGGGGTACTACAATGAGCAGTTCTTC; CDR3 protein: CASSRGQGYYNEQFF
clone size: -; V gene: TRBV20-1; J gene: TRBJ2-1; D gene: -; CDR3 DNA: TGCAGTGCTAGCCCCGGACTCGAGCAGTTCTTC; CDR3 protein: CSASPGLEQFF